This T cell receptor beta chain was sequenced in a study of neurological immune-mediated disorders. As to time point: technical triplicate 2. Sorted libraries used 800,000 to 1,000,000 CD4+ or CD8+ T cells. This CDR3 is built from 16 residues. CDR1 and CDR2 (germline): MNHNY, SVGAGI (reference sequence). The V and J ends lost 5 bases and 1 base, in that order; junction bases with no gene match: 5. Each CDR3 protein gets one entry after TCRdb re-called the 5' RACE reads with MiXCR. The table records 30,000 or so distinct CDR3 sequences, 13% of them present only once. In its sample, this clonotype was seen many times.

The V call is TRBV6-6, the J call TRBJ2-6; 7 bases line up with TRBD1. The sequencing input was CD4+ T cells from blood. The sequence was collected from a female donor with HTLV-1-associated myelopathy (HAM/TSP). The CDR3, as DNA: TGTGCCAGCAGTAGGGACAGCGGTTCTGGGGCCAACGTCCTGACTTTC. This translates into CASSRDSGSGANVLTF.